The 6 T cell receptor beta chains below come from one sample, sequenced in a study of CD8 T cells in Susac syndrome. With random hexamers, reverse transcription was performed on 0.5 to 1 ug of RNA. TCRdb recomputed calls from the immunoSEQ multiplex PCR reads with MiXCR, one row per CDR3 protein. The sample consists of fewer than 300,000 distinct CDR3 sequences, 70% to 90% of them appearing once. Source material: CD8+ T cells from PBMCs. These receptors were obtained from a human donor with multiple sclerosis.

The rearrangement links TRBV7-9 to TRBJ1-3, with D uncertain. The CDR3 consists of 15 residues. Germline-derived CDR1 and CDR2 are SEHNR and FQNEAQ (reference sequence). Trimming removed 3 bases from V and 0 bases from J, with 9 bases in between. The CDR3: CASSFMPNSGNTIYF. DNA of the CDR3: TGTGCCAGCAGCTTTATGCCTAACTCTGGAAACACCATATATTTT.

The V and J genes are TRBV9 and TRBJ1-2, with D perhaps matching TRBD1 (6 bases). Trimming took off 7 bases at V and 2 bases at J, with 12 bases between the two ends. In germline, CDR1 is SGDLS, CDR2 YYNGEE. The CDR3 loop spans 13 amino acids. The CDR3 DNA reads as TGTGCCAGCCGAGGACAGATAAACTATGGCTACACCTTC. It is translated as CASRGQINYGYTF.

CDR3 in amino acids: CASTSAMGATEAFF. In DNA form, the CDR3 reads TGTGCCAGCACCTCGGCCATGGGGGCCACTGAAGCTTTCTTT. The chain recombines TRBV9 with TRBJ1-1; TRBD1 is a possible D gene (6 bases). CDR1 SGDLS and CDR2 YYNGEE come from the germline V gene. The CDR3 is 14 amino acids. The V end was cut by 6 bases, the J end by 4 bases, with 16 bases between.

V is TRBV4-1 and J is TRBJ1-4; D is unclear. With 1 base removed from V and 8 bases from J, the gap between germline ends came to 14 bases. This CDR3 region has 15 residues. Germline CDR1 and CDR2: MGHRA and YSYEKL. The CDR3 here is CASSQGSQVREKLFF. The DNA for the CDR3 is TGCGCCAGCAGCCAAGGCAGTCAAGTAAGGGAAAAACTGTTTTTT.

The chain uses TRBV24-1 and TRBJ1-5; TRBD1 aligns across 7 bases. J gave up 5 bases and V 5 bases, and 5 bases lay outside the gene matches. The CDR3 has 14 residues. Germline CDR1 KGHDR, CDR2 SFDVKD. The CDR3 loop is CATSAGQAHQPQHF. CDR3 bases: TGTGCCACCAGTGCTGGACAGGCCCATCAGCCCCAGCATTTT.

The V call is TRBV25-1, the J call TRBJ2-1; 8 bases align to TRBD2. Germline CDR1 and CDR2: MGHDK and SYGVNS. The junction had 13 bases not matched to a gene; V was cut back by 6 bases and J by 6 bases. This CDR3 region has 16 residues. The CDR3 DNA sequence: TGTGCCAGCAGCGACCCCGAGGGCGGGAGGCCCAATGAGCAGTTCTTC. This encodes CASSDPEGGRPNEQFF.